One TCR beta chain is described in this entry. A sample-barcoded 5' primer and a J-beta primer mix were used in a second PCR of roughly 7 to 11 cycles. Each cDNA molecule carried a tag from a template-switch adaptor that contained 12 random nucleotides. From the 5' RACE reads, TCRdb called clonotypes with MiXCR, one entry per CDR3 protein. This repertoire shows about 620,000 distinct CDR3 sequences, around 21% found once; its top ten account for roughly 3.4%. The germline gives CDR1 SGHRS, CDR2 YFSETQ. Trimming took 5 bases from V and 10 from J, leaving 15 bases between them. This CDR3 spans 12 amino acids. This sample stems from a study of blood T cells in healthy people across ages. Each donor was a healthy Caucasian individual from Russia, aged roughly 6 to 90.

The TCR was taken from a man aged 65 to 79 in good health. The chain recombines TRBV5-1 with TRBJ2-5, with D unclear. The source material was blood. CDR3 bases: TGCGCCAGCAGTAAGGGTTCCTACGACCAGTACTTC. Translating it yields CASSKGSYDQYF.